This T cell receptor beta chain was identified in a study of type 1 and type 2 diabetes patients. Trimming left V 0 bases short and J 1 base short, with 15 bases between. Per germline, CDR1 SGDLS and CDR2 YYNGEE. The CDR3 covers 17 residues. Each diabetic donor fulfilled classification criteria for either type 1 or type 2. PCR was run on genomic DNA. Multiplex PCR with 30 forward and 13 reverse primers amplified the TCR beta CDR3. TCRdb analysed the multiplex PCR reads with MiXCR anew, one entry per CDR3 protein. The sample lists more than 250,000 distinct CDR3 sequences; roughly 50% were seen once. The source is a man aged 18 to 30 with type 2 diabetes. Sequenced: peripheral blood mononuclear cells (PBMCs). The gene calls are TRBV9 and TRBJ2-3, with D perhaps matching TRBD2 (6 bases). CDR3: CASSVAPPSSGTDTQYF. Written as DNA, the CDR3 is TGTGCCAGCAGCGTAGCTCCTCCGTCTAGCGGCACAGATACGCAGTATTTT.